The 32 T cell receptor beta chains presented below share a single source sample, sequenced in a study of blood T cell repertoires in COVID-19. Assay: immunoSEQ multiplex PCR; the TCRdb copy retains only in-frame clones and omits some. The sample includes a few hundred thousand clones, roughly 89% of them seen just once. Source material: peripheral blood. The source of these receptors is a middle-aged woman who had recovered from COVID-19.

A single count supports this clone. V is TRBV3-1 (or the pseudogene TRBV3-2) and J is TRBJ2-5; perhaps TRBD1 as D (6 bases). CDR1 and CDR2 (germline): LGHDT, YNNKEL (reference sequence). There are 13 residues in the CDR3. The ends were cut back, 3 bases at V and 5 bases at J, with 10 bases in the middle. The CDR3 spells CASSQRGKETQYF. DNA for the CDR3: TGTGCCAGCAGCCAGAGGGGGAAGGAGACCCAGTACTTC.

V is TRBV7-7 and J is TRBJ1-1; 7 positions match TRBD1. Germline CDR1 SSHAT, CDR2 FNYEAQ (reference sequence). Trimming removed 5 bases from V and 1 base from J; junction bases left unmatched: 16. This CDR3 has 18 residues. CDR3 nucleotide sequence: TGTGCCAGCAGCGAGATAAACACAGGGGCCCCGTGGAACACTGAAGCTTTCTTT. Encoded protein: CASSEINTGAPWNTEAFF.

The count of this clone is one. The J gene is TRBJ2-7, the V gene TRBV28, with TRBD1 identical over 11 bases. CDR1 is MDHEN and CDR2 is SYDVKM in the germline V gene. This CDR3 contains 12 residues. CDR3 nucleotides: TGTGCTGCCGGGACAGGGGGCTACGAGCAGTACTTC. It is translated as CAAGTGGYEQYF.

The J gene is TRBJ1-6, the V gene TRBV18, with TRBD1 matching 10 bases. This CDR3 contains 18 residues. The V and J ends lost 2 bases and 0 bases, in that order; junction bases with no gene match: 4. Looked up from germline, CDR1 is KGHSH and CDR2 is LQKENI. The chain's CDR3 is CASSPWTGGSSYNSPLHF. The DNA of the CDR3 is TGTGCCAGCTCACCATGGACAGGGGGGAGCTCCTATAATTCACCCCTCCACTTT.

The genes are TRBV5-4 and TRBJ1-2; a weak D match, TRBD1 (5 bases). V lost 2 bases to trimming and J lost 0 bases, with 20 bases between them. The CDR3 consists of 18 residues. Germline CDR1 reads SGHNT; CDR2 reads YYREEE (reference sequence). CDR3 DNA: TGTGCCAGCAGCTTAACTTCAGGGCGAGGACAAGCTAACTATGGCTACACCTTC. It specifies CASSLTSGRGQANYGYTF. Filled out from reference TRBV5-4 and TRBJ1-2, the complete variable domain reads ETGVTQSPTHLIKTRGQQVTLRCSSQSGHNTVSWYQQALGQGPQFIFQYYREEENGRGNFPPRFSGLQFPNYSSELNVNALELDDSALYLCASSLTSGRGQANYGYTFGSGTRLTVV.

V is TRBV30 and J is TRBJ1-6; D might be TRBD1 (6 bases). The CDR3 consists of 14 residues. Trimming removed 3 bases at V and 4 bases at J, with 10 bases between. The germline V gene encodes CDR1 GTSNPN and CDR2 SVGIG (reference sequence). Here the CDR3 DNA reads TGTGCCTGGAGGTGGGACAATTATAATTCACCCCTCCACTTT. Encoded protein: CAWRWDNYNSPLHF.

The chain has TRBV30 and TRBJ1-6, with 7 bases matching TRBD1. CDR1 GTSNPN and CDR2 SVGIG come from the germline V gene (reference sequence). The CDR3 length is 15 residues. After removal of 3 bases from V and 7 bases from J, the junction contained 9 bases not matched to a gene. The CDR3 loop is CAWSNRDSRNSPLHF. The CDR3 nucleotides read TGTGCCTGGAGCAACCGGGACAGTAGAAATTCACCCCTCCACTTT. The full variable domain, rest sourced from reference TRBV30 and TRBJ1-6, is SQTIHQWPATLVQPVGSPLSLECTVEGTSNPNLYWYRQAAGRGLQLLFYSVGIGQISSEVPQNLSASRPQDRQFILSSKKLLLSDSGFYLCAWSNRDSRNSPLHFGNGTRLTVT.

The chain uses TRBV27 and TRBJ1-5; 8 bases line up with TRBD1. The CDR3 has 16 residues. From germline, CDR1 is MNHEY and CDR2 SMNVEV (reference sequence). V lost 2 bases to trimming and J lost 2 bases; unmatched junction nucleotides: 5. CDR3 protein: CASSLRVTGGNQPQHF. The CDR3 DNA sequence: TGTGCCAGCAGTTTAAGGGTGACAGGGGGCAATCAGCCCCAGCATTTT.

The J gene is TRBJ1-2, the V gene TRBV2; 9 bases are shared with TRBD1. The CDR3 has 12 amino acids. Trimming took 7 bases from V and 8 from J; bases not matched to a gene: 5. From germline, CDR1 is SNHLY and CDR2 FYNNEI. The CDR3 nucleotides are TGTGCCAGCAACGACAGGGGGTACGGCTACACCTTC. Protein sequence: CASNDRGYGYTF. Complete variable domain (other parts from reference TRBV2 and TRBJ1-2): EPEVTQTPSHQVTQMGQEVILRCVPISNHLYFYWYRQILGQKVEFLVSFYNNEISEKSEIFDDQFSVERPDGSNFTLKIRSTKLEDSAMYFCASNDRGYGYTFGSGTRLTVV.

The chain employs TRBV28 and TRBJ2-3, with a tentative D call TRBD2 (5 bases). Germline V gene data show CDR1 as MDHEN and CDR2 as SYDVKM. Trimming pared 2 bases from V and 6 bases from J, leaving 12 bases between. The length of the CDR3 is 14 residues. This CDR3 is CASSLHGKLDTQYF. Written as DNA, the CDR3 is TGTGCCAGCAGTTTACACGGGAAGCTGGATACGCAGTATTTT.

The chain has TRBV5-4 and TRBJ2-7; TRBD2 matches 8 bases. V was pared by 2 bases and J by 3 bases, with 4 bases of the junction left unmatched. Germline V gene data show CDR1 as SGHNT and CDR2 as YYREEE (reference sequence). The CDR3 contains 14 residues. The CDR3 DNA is TGTGCCAGCAGCTTCGGGACTAGAGGCTACGAGCAGTACTTC. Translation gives CASSFGTRGYEQYF.

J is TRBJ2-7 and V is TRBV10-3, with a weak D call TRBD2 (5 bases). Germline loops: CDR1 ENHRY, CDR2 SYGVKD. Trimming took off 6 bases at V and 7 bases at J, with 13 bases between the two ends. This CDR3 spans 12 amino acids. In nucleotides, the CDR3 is TGTGCCATCAGGACCCCTCCGGGAGAGCAGTACTTC. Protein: CAIRTPPGEQYF.

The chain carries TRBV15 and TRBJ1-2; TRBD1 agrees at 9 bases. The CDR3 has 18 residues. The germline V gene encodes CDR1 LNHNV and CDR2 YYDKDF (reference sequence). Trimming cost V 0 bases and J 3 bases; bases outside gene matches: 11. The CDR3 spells CATSRDRDRAYGDYGYTF. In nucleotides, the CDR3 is TGTGCCACCAGCAGAGATAGGGACAGGGCGTATGGGGACTATGGCTACACCTTC.

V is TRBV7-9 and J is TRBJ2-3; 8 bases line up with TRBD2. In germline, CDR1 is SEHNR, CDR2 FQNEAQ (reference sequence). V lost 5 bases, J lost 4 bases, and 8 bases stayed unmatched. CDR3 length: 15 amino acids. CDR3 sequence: CASSTGTREPDTQYF. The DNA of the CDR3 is TGTGCCAGCAGCACCGGGACTAGGGAGCCAGATACGCAGTATTTT.

The CDR3: CSASGYSSYNEQFF. DNA for the CDR3: TGCAGTGCTAGTGGATATAGCTCCTACAATGAGCAGTTCTTC. The chain recombines TRBV20-1 with TRBJ2-1; D is unclear. The CDR3 spans 14 residues. Trimming pared 3 bases from V and 0 bases from J, leaving 9 bases between. Per germline, CDR1 DFQATT and CDR2 SNEGSKA (reference sequence).

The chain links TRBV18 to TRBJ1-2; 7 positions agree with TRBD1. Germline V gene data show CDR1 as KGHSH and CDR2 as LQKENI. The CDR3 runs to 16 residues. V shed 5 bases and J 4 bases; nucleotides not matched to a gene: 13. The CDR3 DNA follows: TGTGCCAGCTCAGAACTTCGGAAACAGGGGAGCTATGGCTACACCTTC. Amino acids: CASSELRKQGSYGYTF.

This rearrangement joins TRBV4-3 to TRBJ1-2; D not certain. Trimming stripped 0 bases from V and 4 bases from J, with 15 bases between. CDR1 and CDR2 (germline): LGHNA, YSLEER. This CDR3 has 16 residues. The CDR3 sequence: CASSQDLQTRLYGYTF. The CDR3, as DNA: TGCGCCAGCAGCCAAGATCTACAAACCAGACTCTATGGCTACACCTTC.

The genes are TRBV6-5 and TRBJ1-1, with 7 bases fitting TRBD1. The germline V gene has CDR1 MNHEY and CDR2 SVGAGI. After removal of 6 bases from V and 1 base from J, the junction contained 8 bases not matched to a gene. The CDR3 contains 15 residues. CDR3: CASRDQQGRNTEAFF. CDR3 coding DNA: TGTGCCAGCAGGGATCAACAGGGGCGGAACACTGAAGCTTTCTTT.

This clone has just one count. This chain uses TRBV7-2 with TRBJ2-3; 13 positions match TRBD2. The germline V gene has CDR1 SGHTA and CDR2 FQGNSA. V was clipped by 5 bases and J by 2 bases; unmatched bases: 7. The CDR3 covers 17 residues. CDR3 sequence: CASSTLTSGGFTDTQYF. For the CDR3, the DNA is TGTGCCAGCAGCACACTGACTAGCGGGGGGTTCACAGATACGCAGTATTTT.

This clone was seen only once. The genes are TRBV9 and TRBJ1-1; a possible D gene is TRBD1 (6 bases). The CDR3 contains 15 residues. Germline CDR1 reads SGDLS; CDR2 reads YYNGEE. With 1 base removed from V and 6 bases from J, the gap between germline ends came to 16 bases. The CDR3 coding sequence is TGTGCCAGCAGCGTAAGCGGGGATGCAGGGGCTGAAGCTTTCTTT. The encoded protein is CASSVSGDAGAEAFF.

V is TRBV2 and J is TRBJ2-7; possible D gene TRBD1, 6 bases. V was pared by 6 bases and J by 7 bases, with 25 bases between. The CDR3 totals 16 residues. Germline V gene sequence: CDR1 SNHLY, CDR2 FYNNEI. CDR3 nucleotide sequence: TGTGCCAGCAGGGGATTTTCCGGACTGGGACACTGGGAGCAGTACTTC. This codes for CASRGFSGLGHWEQYF.

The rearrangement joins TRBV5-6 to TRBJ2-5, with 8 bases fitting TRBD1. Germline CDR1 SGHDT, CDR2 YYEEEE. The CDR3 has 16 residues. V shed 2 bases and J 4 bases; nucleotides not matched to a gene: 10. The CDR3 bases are TGTGCCAGCAGCTTAGGACAGGGAGGTGGGTTAGAGACCCAGTACTTC. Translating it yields CASSLGQGGGLETQYF.

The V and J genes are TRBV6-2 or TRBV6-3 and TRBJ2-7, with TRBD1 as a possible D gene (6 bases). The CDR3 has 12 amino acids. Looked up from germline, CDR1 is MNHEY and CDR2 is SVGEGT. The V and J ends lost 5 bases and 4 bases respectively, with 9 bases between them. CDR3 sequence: CASSTGQYEQYF. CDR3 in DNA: TGTGCCAGCAGTACAGGACAGTACGAGCAGTACTTC.

The CDR3 nucleotides read TGTGCCAGCAGTTACTCTATCCAGAACTCCTACGAGCAGTACTTC. This codes for CASSYSIQNSYEQYF. This chain joins TRBV6-5 and TRBJ2-7; no definite D call. Germline CDR1 reads MNHEY; CDR2 reads SVGAGI. The CDR3 is made up of 15 amino acids. Trimming removed 0 bases from V and 0 bases from J, with 9 bases in between.

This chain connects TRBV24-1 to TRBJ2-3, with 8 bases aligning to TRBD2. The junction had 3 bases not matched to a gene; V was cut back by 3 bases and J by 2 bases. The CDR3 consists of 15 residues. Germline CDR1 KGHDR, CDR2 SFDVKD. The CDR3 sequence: CATSDSGGVTDTQYF. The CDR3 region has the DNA TGTGCCACCAGTGATAGCGGGGGAGTCACAGATACGCAGTATTTT.

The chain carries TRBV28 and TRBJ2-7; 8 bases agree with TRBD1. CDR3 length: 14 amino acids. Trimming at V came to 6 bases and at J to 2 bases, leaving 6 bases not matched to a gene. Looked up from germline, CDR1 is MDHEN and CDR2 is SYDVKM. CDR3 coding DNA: TGTGCCAGCAGACCGACAGGGGTAACCTACGAGCAGTACTTC. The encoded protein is CASRPTGVTYEQYF.

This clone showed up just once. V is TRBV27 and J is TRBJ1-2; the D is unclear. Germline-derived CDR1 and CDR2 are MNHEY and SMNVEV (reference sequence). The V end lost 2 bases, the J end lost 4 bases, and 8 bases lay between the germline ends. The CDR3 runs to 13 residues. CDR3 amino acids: CASSLAVGYGYTF. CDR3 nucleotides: TGTGCCAGCAGTTTAGCGGTGGGCTATGGCTACACCTTC.

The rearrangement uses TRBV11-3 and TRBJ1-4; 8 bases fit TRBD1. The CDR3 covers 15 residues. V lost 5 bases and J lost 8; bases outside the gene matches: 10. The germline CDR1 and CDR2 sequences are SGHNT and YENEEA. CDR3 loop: CASSVSRGQREKLFF. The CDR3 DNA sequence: TGTGCCAGCAGCGTCTCCAGGGGGCAAAGAGAAAAACTGTTTTTT.

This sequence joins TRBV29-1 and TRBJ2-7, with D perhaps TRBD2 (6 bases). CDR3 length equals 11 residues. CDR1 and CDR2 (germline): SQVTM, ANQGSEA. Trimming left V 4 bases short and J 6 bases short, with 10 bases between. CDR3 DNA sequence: TGCAGCGTTGGAAGGGGAGGCGAGCAGTACTTC. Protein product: CSVGRGGEQYF.

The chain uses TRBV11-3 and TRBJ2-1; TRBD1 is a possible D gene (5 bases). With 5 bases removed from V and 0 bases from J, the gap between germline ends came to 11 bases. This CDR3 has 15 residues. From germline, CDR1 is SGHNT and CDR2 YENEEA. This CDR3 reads CASSASRGSYNEQFF. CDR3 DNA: TGTGCCAGCAGCGCCTCAAGGGGCTCCTACAATGAGCAGTTCTTC.

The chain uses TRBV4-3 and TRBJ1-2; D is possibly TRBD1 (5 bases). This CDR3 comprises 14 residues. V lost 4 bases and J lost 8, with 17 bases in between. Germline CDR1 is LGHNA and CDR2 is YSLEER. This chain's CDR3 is CASSPTGEGRGYTF. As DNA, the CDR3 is TGCGCCAGCAGCCCCACGGGGGAGGGGCGAGGCTACACCTTC.

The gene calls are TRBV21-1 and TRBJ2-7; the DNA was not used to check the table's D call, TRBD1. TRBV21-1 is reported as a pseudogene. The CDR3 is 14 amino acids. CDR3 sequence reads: CASTQGARAYEQYF. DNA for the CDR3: TGTGCCAGCACCCAAGGGGCCAGGGCCTACGAGCAGTACTTC.